This TCR beta chain was sequenced for a study of blood T cell repertoires in COVID-19. Germline V CDR1 and CDR2: LGHDT, YNNKEL (reference sequence). Trimming took 3 bases from V and 4 from J, leaving 9 bases between them. The CDR3 runs to 13 residues. Assay: immunoSEQ multiplex PCR; the TCRdb copy retains only in-frame clones and omits some. The sample includes some 80,000 clones, about three quarters of them seen just once. This TCR came from a human donor in a cohort sampled during active COVID-19. The source material was peripheral blood. The rearrangement uses TRBV3-1 (or the pseudogene TRBV3-2) and TRBJ1-1; weak D call: TRBD1 (5 bases). CDR3 residues: CASSQARGTEAFF. CDR3 nucleotides: TGTGCCAGCAGCCAGGCAAGGGGCACTGAAGCTTTCTTT.